This T cell receptor beta chain was obtained from a study of blood T cell repertoires in COVID-19 (dated by TCRdb to the early 2020s). The study in broad terms: The collaborator samples originated in the United States, Italy and Spain and spanned the acute and convalescent phases of COVID-19. The material from the prospective study consisted of cDNA or gDNA derived from T cells, B-cell-depleted T cells, or PBMCs. Subjects who had been exposed to COVID-19, were actively infected with it, or had recovered from it provided the deeply sampled blood TCRbeta repertoires that made up the dataset. The repertoires were released in a freely available public database meant as a resource for research on the immune response to SARS-CoV-2. Samples were obtained from the ongoing ImmuneRACE study (first 160 participants) and from 1,254 subjects provided by 6 global collaborators. The sample metadata nearly always contained a de-identified subject ID, COVID-19 status, age in years and sex. Where HLA class I and class II types were available, the types were taken from metadata supplied by the sample provider, not from assay-based typing. Overall results and qualifications from the work: Clinical and demographic metadata were provided uncurated, with the amount varying by source and participant.

Remarks on this clone: The specificity of this receptor is unknown. There are no base qualities to consult, and no much larger clone falls within one base.

Whole blood was collected in K2EDTA tubes by collaborating institutions according to the institutions' own protocols. For TCRbeta analysis, collaborators shipped samples in one of three forms: frozen whole blood, isolated PBMCs, or DNA extracted from either of those sample types. The immunoSEQ Assay, a bias-controlled multiplex PCR, was used to amplify TCRbeta CDR3 regions from genomic DNA. Under the source paper's analysis protocol: Within the assay, amplification of reference gene primers was used to estimate how many nucleated cells each sample contained. Sequence reads were collapsed and filtered to measure the absolute abundance of every unique TCRbeta CDR3 rearrangement. For each sample, productive Simpson clonality was calculated as the square root of Simpson's diversity index over productive rearrangements. Sourced from immuneACCESS, this table was stored by TCRdb with only in-frame sequences that have V and J called. A share of the clones is absent; for the studies checked, an unresolved V gene accounts for under half, and the remainder has no known explanation. V, J and clone size derive from that table, while D and trimming were established from the DNA sequence. The sample table records around 150,000 clones; 80% to 90% of these occur just once. The ten largest clones represent 2% to 2.5% of the sample.

Between the V and J ends, shortened by 1 base and 7 bases respectively, the junction contains 8 bases. Taken from cysteine to phenylalanine, the CDR3 has 13 residues. The read is trimmed to its CDR3 DNA, 39 bases read in frame from base 1. CDR1 and CDR2 were assigned from the germline V gene as SGHVS and FQNEAQ. The sequence was obtained from a man aged 50 to 59 with active COVID-19. The sequenced sample was peripheral blood. The chain is made from TRBV7-8 and TRBJ1-5; no D gene is confidently identified. In nucleotides, the sequence is TGTGCCAGCAGCTTAGGAGCACGGCAGCCCCAGCATTTT. Protein translation: CASSLGARQPQHF.